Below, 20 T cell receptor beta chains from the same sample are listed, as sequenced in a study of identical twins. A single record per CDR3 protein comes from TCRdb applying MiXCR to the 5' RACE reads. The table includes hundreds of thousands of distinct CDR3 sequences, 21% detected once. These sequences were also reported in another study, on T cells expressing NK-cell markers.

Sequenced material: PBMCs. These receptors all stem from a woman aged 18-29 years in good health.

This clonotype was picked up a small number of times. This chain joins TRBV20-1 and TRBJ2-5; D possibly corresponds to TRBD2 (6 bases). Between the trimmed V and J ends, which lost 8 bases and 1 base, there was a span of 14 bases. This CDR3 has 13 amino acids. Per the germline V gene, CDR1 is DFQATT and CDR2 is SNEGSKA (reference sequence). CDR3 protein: CSLLRGTQETQYF. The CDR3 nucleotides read TGCAGTCTCCTCCGGGGGACCCAAGAGACCCAGTACTTC.

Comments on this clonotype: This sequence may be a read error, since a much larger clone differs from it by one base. CDR3 protein: CASSLSGHRGETQHF. For the CDR3, the DNA is TGTGCCAGCAGTTTATCCGGCCACAGGGGAGAGACCCAGCACTTC. The chain employs TRBV27 and TRBJ2-5, with 7 bases that match TRBD1. CDR3 length equals 15 residues. Germline V gene data show CDR1 as MNHEY and CDR2 as SMNVEV (reference sequence).

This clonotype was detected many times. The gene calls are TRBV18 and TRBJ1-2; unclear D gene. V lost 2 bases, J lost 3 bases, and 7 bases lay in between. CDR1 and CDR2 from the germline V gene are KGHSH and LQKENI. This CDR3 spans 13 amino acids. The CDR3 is CASSPGGDYGYTF. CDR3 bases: TGTGCCAGCTCACCAGGCGGGGACTATGGCTACACCTTC.

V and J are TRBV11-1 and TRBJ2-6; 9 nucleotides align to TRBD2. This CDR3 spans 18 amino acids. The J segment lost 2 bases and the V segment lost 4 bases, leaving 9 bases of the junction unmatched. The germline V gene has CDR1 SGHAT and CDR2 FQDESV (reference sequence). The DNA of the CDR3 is TGTGCCAGCAGCTCTCGGATAGCGGGAGTAGCTGGGGCCAACGTCCTGACTTTC. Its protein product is CASSSRIAGVAGANVLTF.

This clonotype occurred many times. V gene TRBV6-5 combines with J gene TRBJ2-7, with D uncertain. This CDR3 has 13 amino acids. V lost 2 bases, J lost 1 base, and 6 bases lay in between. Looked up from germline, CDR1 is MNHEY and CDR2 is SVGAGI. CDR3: CASSYSTSYEQYF. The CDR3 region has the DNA TGTGCCAGCAGTTACAGTACATCCTACGAGCAGTACTTC.

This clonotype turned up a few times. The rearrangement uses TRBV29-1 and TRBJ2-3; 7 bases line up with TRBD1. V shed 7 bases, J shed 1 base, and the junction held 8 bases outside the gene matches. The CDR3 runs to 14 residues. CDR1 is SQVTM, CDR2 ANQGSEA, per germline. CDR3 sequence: CSARTGWGTDTQYF. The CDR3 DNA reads TGCAGCGCCCGGACAGGTTGGGGCACAGATACGCAGTATTTT.

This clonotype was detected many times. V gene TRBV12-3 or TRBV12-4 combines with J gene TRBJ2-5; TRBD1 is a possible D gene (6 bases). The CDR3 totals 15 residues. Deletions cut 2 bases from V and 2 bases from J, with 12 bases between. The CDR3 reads CASSLKGQSQETQYF. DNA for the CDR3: TGTGCCAGCAGTTTAAAAGGACAGTCGCAAGAGACCCAGTACTTC.

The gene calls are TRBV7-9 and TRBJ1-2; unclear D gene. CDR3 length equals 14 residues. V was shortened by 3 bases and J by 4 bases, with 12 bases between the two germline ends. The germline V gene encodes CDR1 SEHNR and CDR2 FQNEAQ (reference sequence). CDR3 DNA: TGTGCCAGCAGCTTGGCAGTCAGTGGCTATGGCTACACCTTC. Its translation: CASSLAVSGYGYTF.

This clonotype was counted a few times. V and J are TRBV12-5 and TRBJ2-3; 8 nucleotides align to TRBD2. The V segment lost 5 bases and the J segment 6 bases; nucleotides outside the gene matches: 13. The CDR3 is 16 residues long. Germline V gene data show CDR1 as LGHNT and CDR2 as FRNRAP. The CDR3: CASGPGTSKNTDTQYF. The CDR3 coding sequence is TGTGCTAGTGGTCCCGGGACTAGTAAAAATACGGATACGCAGTATTTT.

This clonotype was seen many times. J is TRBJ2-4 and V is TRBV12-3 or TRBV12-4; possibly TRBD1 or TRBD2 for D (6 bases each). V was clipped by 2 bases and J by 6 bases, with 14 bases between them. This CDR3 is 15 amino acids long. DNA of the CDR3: TGTGCCAGCAGTTTACAGGGGCGGGAAGGAAACATTCAGTACTTC. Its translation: CASSLQGREGNIQYF.

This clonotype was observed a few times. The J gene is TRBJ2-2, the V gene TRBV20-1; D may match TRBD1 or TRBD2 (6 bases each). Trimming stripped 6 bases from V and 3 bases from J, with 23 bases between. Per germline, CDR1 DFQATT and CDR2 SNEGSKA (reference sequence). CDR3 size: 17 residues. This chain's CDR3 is CSAPRTGASAYTGELFF. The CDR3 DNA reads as TGCAGTGCGCCTCGTACGGGGGCTAGCGCCTACACCGGGGAGCTGTTTTTT.

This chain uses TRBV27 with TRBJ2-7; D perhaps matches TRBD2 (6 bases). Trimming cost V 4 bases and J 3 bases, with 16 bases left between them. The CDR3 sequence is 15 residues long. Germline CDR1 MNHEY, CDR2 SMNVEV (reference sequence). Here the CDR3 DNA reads TGTGCCAGCAGTTGGGGGGACCTAACCCGCTACGAGCAGTACTTC. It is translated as CASSWGDLTRYEQYF.

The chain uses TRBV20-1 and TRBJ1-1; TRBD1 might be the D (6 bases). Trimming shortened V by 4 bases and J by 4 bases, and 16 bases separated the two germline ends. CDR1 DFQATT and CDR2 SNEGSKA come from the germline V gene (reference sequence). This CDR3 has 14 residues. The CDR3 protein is CSAMGGQLGTEAFF. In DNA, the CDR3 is TGCAGTGCTATGGGGGGGCAGCTGGGCACTGAAGCTTTCTTT.

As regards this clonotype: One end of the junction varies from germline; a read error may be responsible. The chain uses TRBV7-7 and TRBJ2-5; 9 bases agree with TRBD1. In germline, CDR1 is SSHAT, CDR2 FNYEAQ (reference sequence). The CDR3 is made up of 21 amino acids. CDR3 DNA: TGTGCTAGCAATGATGCGAAAGGGACAGGGACTACTCCACTGCCTCGGGAGACCCAGTACTTC. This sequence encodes CASNDAKGTGTTPLPRETQYF.

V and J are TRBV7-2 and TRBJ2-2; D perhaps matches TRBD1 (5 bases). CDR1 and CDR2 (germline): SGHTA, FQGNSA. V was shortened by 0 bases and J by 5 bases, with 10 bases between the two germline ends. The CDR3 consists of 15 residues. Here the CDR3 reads CASSLATRGTGELFF. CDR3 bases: TGTGCCAGCAGCTTAGCGACAAGGGGTACCGGGGAGCTGTTTTTT.

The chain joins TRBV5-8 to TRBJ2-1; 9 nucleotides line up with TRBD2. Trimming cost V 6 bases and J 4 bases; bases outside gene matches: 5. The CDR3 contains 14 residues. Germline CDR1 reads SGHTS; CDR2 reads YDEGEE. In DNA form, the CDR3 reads TGTGCCAGCAACAAACTAGCGGGTTACAATGAGCAGTTCTTC. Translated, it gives CASNKLAGYNEQFF.

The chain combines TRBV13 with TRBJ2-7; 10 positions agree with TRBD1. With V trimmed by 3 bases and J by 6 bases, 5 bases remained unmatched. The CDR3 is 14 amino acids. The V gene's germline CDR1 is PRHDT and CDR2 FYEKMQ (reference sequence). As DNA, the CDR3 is TGTGCCAGCAGCTTCGGACAGGGGGTTGGCGAGCAGTACTTC. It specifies CASSFGQGVGEQYF.

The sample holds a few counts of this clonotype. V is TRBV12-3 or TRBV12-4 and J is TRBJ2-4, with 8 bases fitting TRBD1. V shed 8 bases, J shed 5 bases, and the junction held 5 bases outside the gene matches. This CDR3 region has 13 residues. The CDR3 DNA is TGTGCCAGCCGATCGGACAGGGAAAACATTCAGTACTTC. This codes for CASRSDRENIQYF.

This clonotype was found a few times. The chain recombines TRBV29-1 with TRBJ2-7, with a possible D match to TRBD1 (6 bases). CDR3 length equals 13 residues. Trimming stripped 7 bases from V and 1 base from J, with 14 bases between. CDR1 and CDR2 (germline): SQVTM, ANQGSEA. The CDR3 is CSGGRGKSYEQYF. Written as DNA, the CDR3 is TGCAGCGGCGGTAGGGGGAAATCCTACGAGCAGTACTTC.

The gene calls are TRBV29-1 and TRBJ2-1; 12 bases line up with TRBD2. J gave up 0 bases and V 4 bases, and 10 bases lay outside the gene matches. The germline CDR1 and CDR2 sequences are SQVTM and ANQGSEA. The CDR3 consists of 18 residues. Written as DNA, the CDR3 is TGCAGCGTTGTCGGCGGACTAGCGGGGCCCAGCTCCTACAATGAGCAGTTCTTC. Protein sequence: CSVVGGLAGPSSYNEQFF.